This TCR beta chain was captured in a study of identifying expanded T cells in peripheral blood. The study, taken as a whole, reports: Across healthy donors, higher total template counts meant significantly greater approximately two-week count variance. Over about two and four weeks, about 17 and 20 clones changed, versus around 1.1 between replicates.

Sequencing was performed with immunoSEQ multiplex PCR; in TCRdb, only in-frame clones are kept and a portion is missing. Among about 130,000 clones listed, approximately 86% were seen once. This CDR3 is built from 14 residues. CDR1 and CDR2 from the germline V gene are KGHSH and LQKENI. V was cut by 0 bases and J by 8 bases, with 10 bases left in between. Comment on this clone: Its antigen is not identified.

Healthy donors had no documented immune events, such as infections, while sampled. The sequence derives from a person between 18 and 70 years old in good health. Sequencing was done on a sample of blood. The rearrangement links TRBV18 to TRBJ1-4; no firm D call. The CDR3 DNA is TGTGCCAGCTCACCACCGGGCTCAAAGGAAAAACTGTTTTTT. It yields the protein CASSPPGSKEKLFF.